The 16 T cell receptor beta chains given below trace back to one sample, sequenced in a study of identifying expanded T cells in peripheral blood. Sequencing was performed with immunoSEQ multiplex PCR; in TCRdb, only in-frame clones are kept and a portion is missing. The profile shows 120,000 or so clones, roughly 84% of them singletons. The sample consisted of blood. Every receptor here comes from a person aged 18-70 years in good health.

The rearrangement uses TRBV5-4 and TRBJ2-3; D gene uncertain. Deletions cut 2 bases from V and 6 bases from J, with 10 bases between. The CDR3 sequence is 13 residues long. Germline lookup yields CDR1 SGHNT and CDR2 YYREEE (reference sequence). This CDR3 is CASSLGPGDTQYF. The CDR3 coding sequence is TGTGCCAGCAGCTTAGGACCCGGGGATACGCAGTATTTT. The whole variable domain, filled in from reference TRBV5-4 and TRBJ2-3, reads ETGVTQSPTHLIKTRGQQVTLRCSSQSGHNTVSWYQQALGQGPQFIFQYYREEENGRGNFPPRFSGLQFPNYSSELNVNALELDDSALYLCASSLGPGDTQYFGPGTRLTVL.

This sequence joins TRBV10-3 and TRBJ1-1; 9 bases align to TRBD1. Germline loops: CDR1 ENHRY, CDR2 SYGVKD. Trimming removed 5 bases from V and 4 bases from J; junction bases left unmatched: 2. The CDR3 runs 13 residues. This CDR3 is CAISTGGGTEAFF. In nucleotides, the CDR3 is TGTGCCATCAGTACAGGGGGCGGCACTGAAGCTTTCTTT.

The V gene is TRBV5-1, the J gene TRBJ2-7, with D perhaps TRBD1 or TRBD2 (5 bases each). V lost 5 bases, J lost 2 bases, and 14 bases lay in between. Germline values: CDR1 SGHRS, CDR2 YFSETQ. The CDR3 loop spans 14 amino acids. The DNA for the CDR3 is TGCGCCAGCAGTGACCCTGGGGGAACCTACGAGCAGTACTTC. The encoded protein is CASSDPGGTYEQYF.

The V and J genes are TRBV6-5 and TRBJ1-1, with D unresolved. There are 14 residues in the CDR3. V lost 1 base to trimming and J lost 7 bases, with 13 bases between them. Looked up from germline, CDR1 is MNHEY and CDR2 is SVGAGI. The CDR3 loop is CASSYLTRTDEAFF. CDR3 coding DNA: TGTGCCAGCAGTTACTTGACGCGGACCGATGAAGCTTTCTTT.

This chain joins TRBV2 and TRBJ2-1; unclear D gene. The CDR3 covers 17 residues. Germline CDR1 reads SNHLY; CDR2 reads FYNNEI. With 4 bases removed from V and 8 bases from J, the gap between germline ends came to 24 bases. CDR3 coding DNA: TGTGCCAGCAGTGTTCCCCACGACGGCGCCTCCGGCTATGAGCAGTTCTTC. Translated, it gives CASSVPHDGASGYEQFF.

This chain links TRBV5-6 with TRBJ2-1; D call uncertain. In germline, CDR1 is SGHDT, CDR2 YYEEEE. V was shortened by 4 bases and J by 2 bases, with 7 bases between the two germline ends. The CDR3 sequence is 13 residues long. The CDR3 DNA reads TGTGCCAGCAGCCTCACGCCCTACAATGAGCAGTTCTTC. Protein product: CASSLTPYNEQFF.

This clone occurred a few times. The chain employs TRBV7-9 and TRBJ1-1, with TRBD1 matching over 7 bases. With V trimmed by 4 bases and J by 1 base, 3 bases remained unmatched. CDR1 is SEHNR, CDR2 FQNEAQ, per germline (reference sequence). The CDR3 runs 14 residues. The CDR3 region has the DNA TGTGCCAGCAGCTATGGACAGGCGAACACTGAAGCTTTCTTT. Translating gives CASSYGQANTEAFF.

This rearrangement joins TRBV7-9 to TRBJ2-7, with 11 bases fitting TRBD2. V gave up 3 bases and J gave up 3 bases; unmatched junction bases: 7. The V gene's germline CDR1 is SEHNR and CDR2 FQNEAQ (reference sequence). The CDR3 length is 16 residues. CDR3 nucleotide sequence: TGTGCCAGCAGCTTGGCGGCTAGCGGGGGGCGCTACGAGCAGTACTTC. Its translation: CASSLAASGGRYEQYF.

The chain is built from TRBV18 and TRBJ1-2, with D unresolved. V was cut by 2 bases and J by 2 bases, with 15 bases left in between. CDR1 and CDR2 from the germline V gene are KGHSH and LQKENI. This CDR3 contains 16 residues. The CDR3 protein is CASSPAGLRINYGYTF. In DNA, the CDR3 is TGTGCCAGCTCACCAGCTGGACTCAGGATAAACTATGGCTACACCTTC.

The chain joins TRBV6-4 to TRBJ1-1; weak D call: TRBD1 (6 bases). The germline gives CDR1 MRHNA, CDR2 SNTAGT. Trimming cost V 6 bases and J 6 bases, with 8 bases left between them. The CDR3 has 11 residues. As DNA, the CDR3 is TGTGCCAGCAGAGAGGGGGCTGAAGCTTTCTTT. It encodes CASREGAEAFF.

This chain uses TRBV14 with TRBJ2-1, with D possibly being TRBD1 (5 bases). The V gene's germline CDR1 is SGHDN and CDR2 FVKESK. V shed 3 bases and J shed 9 bases, with 9 bases lying between them. This CDR3 region has 12 residues. For the CDR3, the DNA is TGTGCCAGCAGCCAGCAGGGTTTTGAGCAGTTCTTC. Its protein product is CASSQQGFEQFF.

The rearrangement uses TRBV7-2 and TRBJ1-3; D not certain. This CDR3 is built from 14 residues. With 1 base removed from V and 4 bases from J, the gap between germline ends came to 8 bases. Per germline, CDR1 SGHTA and CDR2 FQGNSA. The CDR3 is CASSLVKPGNTIYF. The CDR3 nucleotides are TGTGCCAGCAGCTTAGTGAAGCCCGGAAACACCATATATTTT.

This chain uses TRBV13 with TRBJ1-1; possible D gene TRBD1, 6 bases. The CDR3 is 16 residues long. Deletions cut 3 bases from V and 1 base from J, with 15 bases between. Germline CDR1 and CDR2: PRHDT and FYEKMQ (reference sequence). CDR3 sequence reads: CASSFSAGDGNTEAFF. Here the CDR3 DNA reads TGTGCCAGCAGCTTCTCGGCAGGGGACGGGAACACTGAAGCTTTCTTT.

The V and J genes are TRBV19 and TRBJ1-1, with D perhaps matching TRBD1 (5 bases). Germline-derived CDR1 and CDR2 are LNHDA and SQIVND (reference sequence). Trimming left V 4 bases short and J 1 base short, with 13 bases between. The CDR3 is 15 amino acids. CDR3 residues: CASSKTQGRNTEAFF. The CDR3 coding sequence is TGTGCCAGTAGTAAGACCCAGGGACGGAACACTGAAGCTTTCTTT.

V usage is TRBV7-2 and J usage is TRBJ1-2, with a possible D match to TRBD1 (6 bases). This CDR3 region has 15 residues. Germline CDR1 reads SGHTA; CDR2 reads FQGNSA. Between the trimmed V and J ends, which lost 1 base and 7 bases, there was a span of 16 bases. CDR3 DNA sequence: TGTGCCAGCAGCTTAGGCACAGGGTTGGAAGGTGGCTACACCTTC. This encodes CASSLGTGLEGGYTF. Combining the CDR3 with reference TRBV7-2 and TRBJ1-2 gives the whole variable domain GAGVSQSPSNKVTEKGKDVELRCDPISGHTALYWYRQSLGQGLEFLIYFQGNSAPDKSGLPSDRFSAERTGGSVSTLTIQRTQQEDSAVYLCASSLGTGLEGGYTFGSGTRLTVV.

V is TRBV7-9 and J is TRBJ2-2; TRBD1 is a possible D gene (6 bases). The CDR3 consists of 13 residues. Trimming removed 2 bases from V and 5 bases from J, with 6 bases in between. Germline V lookup: CDR1 SEHNR, CDR2 FQNEAQ (reference sequence). CDR3 region: CASSLTGTGELFF. DNA for the CDR3: TGTGCCAGCAGCTTAACAGGGACCGGGGAGCTGTTTTTT.